Listed below are T cell receptor beta chains from one sample, sequenced in a study of blood T cell repertoires in COVID-19. Using immunoSEQ multiplex PCR, the repertoire was profiled, and TCRdb retains in-frame clones only, with some absent. The data show 200,000 to 250,000 clones, roughly 89% seen once. The specimen sequenced was PBMCs or T cells enriched from blood (not recorded which). Receptors originate from a man aged 25-45 years who had been exposed to COVID-19. CDR3s include the opening cysteine and the closing phenylalanine or tryptophan.

V	CDR3
TRBV4-2	CASSQVSGLAGQDIQYF
TRBV6-6	CASSSKPGFGMLVSGNTIYF
TRBV10-3	CATREGLGDTDTQYF
TRBV6-1	CASSDLSQGLRPPLHF
TRBV5-1	CASRTGTPNTEAFF
TRBV7-2	CASSLGTLSTDTQYF
TRBV20-1	CSASRQGGSNQPQHF
TRBV10-3	CAISPDRHSNQPQHF
TRBV30	CAWSAWTGVGGELFF
TRBV4-1	CASSSPERRTDTQYF
TRBV9	CASKETGLSTDTQYF
TRBV5-1	CASSLEGRGAINTQYF
TRBV7-8	CASSYRVYEQYF
TRBV25-1	CASSLTWTANTEAFF
TRBV5-5	CASSPQGVRTGELFF